This T cell receptor (beta chain) comes out of a study of CD4 T cells in relation to SARS-CoV-2 and coronaviruses. At the level of the study: The restricting HLA molecule for shared crossreactive spike epitopes was mapped.

This CDR3 region has 15 residues. The germline V gene encodes CDR1 LNHDA and CDR2 SQIVND (reference sequence). V lost 6 bases, J lost 0 bases, and 12 bases lay in between. CD4+ T cells from unexposed donors were obtained before the COVID-19 pandemic (2011-2018). The cells were cultured for approximately 10 days before CD4+ T cells were isolated. Clones were read by immunoSEQ multiplex PCR, and TCRdb kept only the in-frame ones, dropping some. The sample carries 20,000 to 25,000 clones, about four fifths recorded once. Regarding this clone: Its antigen remains unidentified.

This sequence originates from a human donor in good health. V usage is TRBV19 and J usage is TRBJ2-1; a possible D gene is TRBD2 (5 bases). Material: CD4+ T cells from PBMCs, cultured in vitro. The CDR3 sequence: CASRTQRSSYNEQFF. CDR3 in DNA: TGTGCCAGTAGGACCCAGCGGAGCTCCTACAATGAGCAGTTCTTC.